These 17 T cell receptor beta chains were sequenced from one sample in a study of blood T cell repertoires in COVID-19. Here immunoSEQ multiplex PCR was the method, and the copy in TCRdb shows in-frame clones only, minus some. The table shows roughly 130,000 clones, with 75% to 90% occurring only once. Sequencing was done on a sample of PBMCs or T cells enriched from blood (not recorded which). Source of these receptors: a woman in her forties or fifties who had recovered from COVID-19.

This clone was counted a single time. The chain is built from TRBV19 and TRBJ1-5; no clear D gene. From germline, CDR1 is LNHDA and CDR2 SQIVND (reference sequence). This CDR3 region has 14 residues. V was trimmed by 4 bases and J by 8 bases, leaving 15 bases between them. CDR3 sequence: CASSKGVVKEPQHF. Here the CDR3 DNA reads TGTGCCAGTAGTAAGGGAGTCGTTAAGGAGCCCCAGCATTTT.

V is TRBV27 and J is TRBJ1-1; a weak D match, TRBD1 (5 bases). The germline V gene has CDR1 MNHEY and CDR2 SMNVEV (reference sequence). Trimming left V 3 bases short and J 5 bases short, with 13 bases between. The CDR3 has 14 amino acids. The CDR3, as DNA: TGTGCCAGCAGTTTTGGTTGGGGGAGGACTGAAGCTTTCTTT. Its protein is CASSFGWGRTEAFF.

This clone has only one observation. The rearrangement joins TRBV9 to TRBJ2-2, with 9 positions matching TRBD2. The V and J ends lost 3 bases and 5 bases, in that order; junction bases with no gene match: 11. Germline V CDR1 and CDR2: SGDLS, YYNGEE. There are 17 residues in the CDR3. CDR3 sequence reads: CASSEGLYLAGTGELFF. DNA for the CDR3: TGTGCCAGCAGCGAGGGTCTCTATCTAGCGGGGACCGGGGAGCTGTTTTTT.

CDR3 DNA: TGTGCCAGCGCCACGACAGGCGTTCCGAACACTGAAGCTTTCTTT. Translating gives CASATTGVPNTEAFF. This chain joins TRBV6-5 and TRBJ1-1; TRBD1 is a possible D gene (6 bases). V lost 8 bases and J lost 1, with 17 bases in between. The CDR3 totals 15 residues. Germline V CDR1 and CDR2: MNHEY, SVGAGI.

The V and J genes are TRBV2 and TRBJ1-6; 7 bases agree with TRBD1. The germline gives CDR1 SNHLY, CDR2 FYNNEI. V lost 2 bases, J lost 7 bases, and 5 bases stayed unmatched. This CDR3 has 15 amino acids. The CDR3 sequence: CASSEQGGVNSPLHF. The CDR3 nucleotides are TGTGCCAGCAGTGAACAAGGGGGCGTGAATTCACCCCTCCACTTT.

The chain is built from TRBV2 and TRBJ1-4; D possibly corresponds to TRBD1 (5 bases). V shed 6 bases and J shed 8 bases, with 19 bases lying between them. Germline V lookup: CDR1 SNHLY, CDR2 FYNNEI. CDR3 length equals 15 residues. CDR3 DNA sequence: TGTGCCAGCAGCGACCGGCCCGGGGGTAGAGAAAAACTGTTTTTT. Its translation is CASSDRPGGREKLFF.

The rearrangement joins TRBV12-3 or TRBV12-4 to TRBJ2-7, with D possibly being TRBD1 (5 bases). V was shortened by 4 bases and J by 6 bases, with 10 bases between the two germline ends. CDR3 size: 12 residues. Written as DNA, the CDR3 is TGTGCCAGCAGTTATGGGGCGGCCGAGCAGTACTTC. Protein: CASSYGAAEQYF.

The chain employs TRBV6-5 and TRBJ1-2; D uncertain. Trimming removed 6 bases from V and 2 bases from J, with 13 bases in between. The CDR3 consists of 14 residues. The V gene's germline CDR1 is MNHEY and CDR2 SVGAGI. The CDR3 spells CASSSAIRNYGYTF. The CDR3, as DNA: TGTGCCAGCAGCTCCGCGATTCGCAACTATGGCTACACCTTC.

V gene TRBV4-1 combines with J gene TRBJ2-7; 13 positions match TRBD2. Germline V gene sequence: CDR1 MGHRA, CDR2 YSYEKL. The CDR3 runs to 16 residues. With 1 base clipped from V and 1 base from J, the junction kept 1 base outside the gene matches. The CDR3: CASSQAGLAGSYEQYF. The CDR3 DNA is TGCGCCAGCAGCCAAGCGGGACTAGCGGGGTCCTACGAGCAGTACTTC.

This sequence joins TRBV30 and TRBJ2-3, with 9 bases fitting TRBD1. Germline loops: CDR1 GTSNPN, CDR2 SVGIG (reference sequence). The length of the CDR3 is 14 residues. J lost 3 bases, V lost 3 bases, and 4 bases had no gene match. CDR3 nucleotide sequence: TGTGCCTGGAGCCGTGGACAGGGGACAGATACGCAGTATTTT. As protein: CAWSRGQGTDTQYF. The entire variable domain, with the rest obtained from reference TRBV30 and TRBJ2-3, is as follows: SQTIHQWPATLVQPVGSPLSLECTVEGTSNPNLYWYRQAAGRGLQLLFYSVGIGQISSEVPQNLSASRPQDRQFILSSKKLLLSDSGFYLCAWSRGQGTDTQYFGPGTRLTVL.

The rearrangement uses TRBV14 and TRBJ1-1; D gene unclear. CDR1 and CDR2 from the germline V gene are SGHDN and FVKESK. The CDR3 has 13 residues. V shed 1 base and J shed 4 bases, with 7 bases lying between them. The CDR3: CASSQGLRTEAFF. The DNA for the CDR3 is TGTGCCAGCAGCCAAGGGTTGCGCACTGAAGCTTTCTTT.

The genes are TRBV2 and TRBJ2-5; the match to TRBD2 covers 9 bases. The V gene end was trimmed by 6 bases and the J gene end by 0 bases; junction bases not matched to a gene: 11. CDR3 length: 17 residues. Germline V gene sequence: CDR1 SNHLY, CDR2 FYNNEI. CDR3 in amino acids: CASRAAGGTKYQETQYF. The CDR3 DNA follows: TGTGCCAGCAGAGCAGCGGGGGGAACAAAATACCAAGAGACCCAGTACTTC.

The sample holds one count of this clone. V gene TRBV2 combines with J gene TRBJ2-7; D remains unclear. This CDR3 comprises 13 residues. Trimming removed 8 bases at V and 0 bases at J, with 11 bases between. CDR1 and CDR2 from the germline V gene are SNHLY and FYNNEI. The CDR3 DNA is TGTGCCAGCCGGGTGGGTGGCTCCTACGAGCAGTACTTC. It is translated as CASRVGGSYEQYF.

The chain employs TRBV4-1 and TRBJ2-6, with 13 nucleotides matching TRBD2. Germline CDR1 is MGHRA and CDR2 is YSYEKL. CDR3 length: 19 residues. The V and J ends lost 1 base and 4 bases, in that order; junction bases with no gene match: 7. CDR3 sequence: CASSQGLLAGGLGANVLTF. The CDR3 DNA reads TGCGCCAGCAGCCAAGGCCTACTAGCGGGGGGGCTCGGGGCCAACGTCCTGACTTTC.

The chain links TRBV19 to TRBJ2-3, with D possibly being TRBD1 (5 bases). Germline assignment: CDR1 LNHDA and CDR2 SQIVND (reference sequence). V was pared by 9 bases and J by 2 bases, with 12 bases between. There are 13 residues in the CDR3. The CDR3 spells CASRVRNTDTQYF. Written as DNA, the CDR3 is TGTGCCAGCAGGGTCCGGAACACAGATACGCAGTATTTT.

V is TRBV5-4 and J is TRBJ2-7, with TRBD1 matching over 9 bases. J was trimmed by 4 bases and V by 0 bases; bases with no gene match: 2. The CDR3 consists of 14 residues. Per the germline V gene, CDR1 is SGHNT and CDR2 is YYREEE (reference sequence). As DNA, the CDR3 is TGTGCCAGCAGCTTGGTGGGACAGGGTTACGAGCAGTACTTC. This gives the protein CASSLVGQGYEQYF.

J is TRBJ1-1 and V is TRBV5-1, with a weak D call TRBD1 (5 bases). The V gene's germline CDR1 is SGHRS and CDR2 YFSETQ. V shed 0 bases and J shed 4 bases, with 13 bases lying between them. This CDR3 has 15 residues. The CDR3 bases are TGCGCCAGCAGCTTGGAGGCCCCCCAGGGCACTGAAGCTTTCTTT. It specifies CASSLEAPQGTEAFF. Looking up the rest from reference TRBV5-1 and TRBJ1-1 gives the full variable domain: KAGVTQTPRYLIKTRGQQVTLSCSPISGHRSVSWYQQTPGQGLQFLFEYFSETQRNKGNFPGRFSGRQFSNSRSEMNVSTLELGDSALYLCASSLEAPQGTEAFFGQGTRLTVV.